Included here is one T cell receptor beta chain sequence, with context. The antigen remains undetermined. Trimming shortened V by 1 base and J by 5 bases, and 17 bases separated the two germline ends. CDR3 size: 16 residues. The V gene's germline CDR1 is SNHLY and CDR2 FYNNEI. The data belong to a study of T cell repertoires in cytomegalovirus infection. TCRdb re-derived calls from the reads in MiXCR, one entry per CDR3 protein. This sample has around 900,000 distinct CDR3 sequences, with 25% to 40% found just once. The genes are TRBV2 and TRBJ1-2; D gene uncertain. The source is a human donor in good health (CMV status not recorded). Some clones in this sample may be carry-over from other donors' samples. The starting material was cultured CD8+ T cells from PBMCs, obtained from culture after CMV antigen stimulation. CDR3 nucleotides: TGTGCCAGCAGTGAAGATGGACGCTTCCGGATGTATGGCTACACCTTC. Translation gives CASSEDGRFRMYGYTF. Looking up the rest from reference TRBV2 and TRBJ1-2 gives the full variable domain: EPEVTQTPSHQVTQMGQEVILRCVPISNHLYFYWYRQILGQKVEFLVSFYNNEISEKSEIFDDQFSVERPDGSNFTLKIRSTKLEDSAMYFCASSEDGRFRMYGYTFGSGTRLTVV.